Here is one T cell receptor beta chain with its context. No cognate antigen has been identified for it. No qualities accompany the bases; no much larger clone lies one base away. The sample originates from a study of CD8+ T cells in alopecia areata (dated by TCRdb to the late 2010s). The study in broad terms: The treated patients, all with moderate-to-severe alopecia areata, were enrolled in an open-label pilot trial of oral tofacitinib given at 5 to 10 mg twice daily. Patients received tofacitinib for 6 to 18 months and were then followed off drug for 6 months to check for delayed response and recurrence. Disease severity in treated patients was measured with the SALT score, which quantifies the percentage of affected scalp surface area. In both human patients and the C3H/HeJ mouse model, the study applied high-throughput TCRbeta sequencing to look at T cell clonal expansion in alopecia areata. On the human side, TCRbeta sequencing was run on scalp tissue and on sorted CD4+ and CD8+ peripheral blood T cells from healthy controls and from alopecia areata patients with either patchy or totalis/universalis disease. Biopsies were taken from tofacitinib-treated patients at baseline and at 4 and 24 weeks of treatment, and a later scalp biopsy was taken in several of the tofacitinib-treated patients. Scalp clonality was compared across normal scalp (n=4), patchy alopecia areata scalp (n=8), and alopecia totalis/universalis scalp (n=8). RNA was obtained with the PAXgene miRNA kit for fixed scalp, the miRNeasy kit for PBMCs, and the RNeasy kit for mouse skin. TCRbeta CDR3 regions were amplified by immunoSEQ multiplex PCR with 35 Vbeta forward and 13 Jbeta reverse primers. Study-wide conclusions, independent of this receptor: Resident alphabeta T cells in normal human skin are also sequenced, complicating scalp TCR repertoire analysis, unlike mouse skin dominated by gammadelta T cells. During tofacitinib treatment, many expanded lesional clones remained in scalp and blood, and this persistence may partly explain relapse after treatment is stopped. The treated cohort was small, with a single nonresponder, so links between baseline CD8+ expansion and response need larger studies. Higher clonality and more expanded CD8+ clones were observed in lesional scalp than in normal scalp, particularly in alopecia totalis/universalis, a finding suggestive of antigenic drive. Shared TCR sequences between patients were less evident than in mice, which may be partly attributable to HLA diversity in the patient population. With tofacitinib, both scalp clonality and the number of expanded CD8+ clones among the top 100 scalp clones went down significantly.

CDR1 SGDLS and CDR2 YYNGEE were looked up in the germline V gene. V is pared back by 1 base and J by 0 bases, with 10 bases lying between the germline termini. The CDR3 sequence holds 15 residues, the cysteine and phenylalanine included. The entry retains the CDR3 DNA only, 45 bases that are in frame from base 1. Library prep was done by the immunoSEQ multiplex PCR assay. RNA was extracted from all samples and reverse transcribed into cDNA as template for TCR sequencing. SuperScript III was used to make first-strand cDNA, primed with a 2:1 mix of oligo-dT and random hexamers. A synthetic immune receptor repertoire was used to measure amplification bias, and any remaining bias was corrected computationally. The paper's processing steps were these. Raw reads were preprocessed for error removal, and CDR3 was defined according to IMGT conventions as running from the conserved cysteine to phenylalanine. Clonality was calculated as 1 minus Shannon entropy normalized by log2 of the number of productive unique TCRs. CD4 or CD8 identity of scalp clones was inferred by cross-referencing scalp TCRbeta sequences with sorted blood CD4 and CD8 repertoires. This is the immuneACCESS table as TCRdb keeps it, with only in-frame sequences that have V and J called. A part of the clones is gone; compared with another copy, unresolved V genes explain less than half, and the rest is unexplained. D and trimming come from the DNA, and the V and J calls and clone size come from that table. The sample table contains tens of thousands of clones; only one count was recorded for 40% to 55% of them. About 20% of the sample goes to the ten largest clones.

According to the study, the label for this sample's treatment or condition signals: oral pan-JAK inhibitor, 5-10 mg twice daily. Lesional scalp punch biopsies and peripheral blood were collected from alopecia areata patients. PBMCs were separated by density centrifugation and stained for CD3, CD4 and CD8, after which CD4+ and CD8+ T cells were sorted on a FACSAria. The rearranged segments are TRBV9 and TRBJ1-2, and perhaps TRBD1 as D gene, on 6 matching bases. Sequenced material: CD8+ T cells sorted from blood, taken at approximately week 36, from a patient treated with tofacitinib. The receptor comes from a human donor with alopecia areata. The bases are TGTGCCAGCAGCGTAAGCAGGGGCCCTAACTATGGCTACACCTTC. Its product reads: CASSVSRGPNYGYTF.